A selection of T cell receptor beta chains follows, all from one sample in a study of T cell responses to AZD1222 COVID-19 vaccine. Sequenced by immunoSEQ multiplex PCR; TCRdb stores in-frame clones only, minus some. The table records approximately 67,000 clones, around 89% of them present only once. The starting material was peripheral blood, obtained 28 days after the second AZD1222 dose. The receptors here all came from an adult who received the AZD1222 COVID-19 vaccine. The CDR3 runs from the conserved cysteine through the conserved F or W. Fields, in order: V gene, clone size, D gene, J gene, CDR3 protein, CDR3 DNA. D genes are given only for firm matches. Size is stated for part of the rows, as once, few or many counts, or as a class when the clone is expanded.

V gene: TRBV7-6
clone size: .
D gene: .
J gene: TRBJ2-7
CDR3 protein: CASSLDGNYEQYF
CDR3 DNA: TGTGCCAGCAGCTTAGACGGTAACTACGAGCAGTACTTC

V gene: TRBV4-3
clone size: .
D gene: .
J gene: TRBJ2-3
CDR3 protein: CASSQQADTQYF
CDR3 DNA: TGCGCCAGCAGCCAACAAGCAGATACGCAGTATTTT

V gene: TRBV28
clone size: .
D gene: TRBD1
J gene: TRBJ2-5
CDR3 protein: CASSSKGQGGTQYF
CDR3 DNA: TGTGCCAGCAGTTCCAAGGGACAGGGGGGGACCCAGTACTTC

V gene: TRBV7-3
clone size: once
D gene: TRBD2
J gene: TRBJ2-1
CDR3 protein: CASSPLAGVPNEQFF
CDR3 DNA: TGTGCCAGCAGCCCTCTAGCGGGAGTGCCCAATGAGCAGTTCTTC

V gene: TRBV7-9
clone size: .
D gene: .
J gene: TRBJ2-5
CDR3 protein: CASSRGGQETQYF
CDR3 DNA: TGTGCCAGCAGCAGGGGAGGACAAGAGACCCAGTACTTC

V gene: TRBV19
clone size: .
D gene: TRBD1
J gene: TRBJ2-1
CDR3 protein: CASSRDRLSYNEQFF
CDR3 DNA: TGTGCCAGTAGTCGGGACAGGTTATCCTACAATGAGCAGTTCTTC

V gene: TRBV19
clone size: .
D gene: .
J gene: TRBJ1-1
CDR3 protein: CASSIGPRAMNTEAFF
CDR3 DNA: TGTGCCAGTAGTATCGGCCCGAGGGCCATGAACACTGAAGCTTTCTTT

V gene: TRBV18
clone size: .
D gene: .
J gene: TRBJ2-2
CDR3 protein: CASSPLQVGSQNTGELFF
CDR3 DNA: TGTGCCAGCTCACCACTTCAGGTTGGTAGCCAGAACACCGGGGAGCTGTTTTTT

V gene: TRBV7-9
clone size: .
D gene: TRBD2
J gene: TRBJ2-7
CDR3 protein: CASSRAGVYEQYF
CDR3 DNA: TGTGCCAGCAGTCGAGCGGGAGTCTACGAGCAGTACTTC

V gene: TRBV7-2
clone size: .
D gene: .
J gene: TRBJ2-7
CDR3 protein: CASSPGGAGNEQYF
CDR3 DNA: TGTGCCAGCAGCCCCGGGGGCGCCGGGAACGAGCAGTACTTC

V gene: TRBV7-7
clone size: .
D gene: .
J gene: TRBJ2-5
CDR3 protein: CASSLGAGRDQETQYF
CDR3 DNA: TGTGCCAGCAGCTTAGGTGCAGGGCGCGACCAAGAGACCCAGTACTTC

V gene: TRBV4-3
clone size: .
D gene: .
J gene: TRBJ2-1
CDR3 protein: CASSQDGGGFSYNEQFF
CDR3 DNA: TGCGCCAGCAGCCAAGATGGGGGGGGCTTTTCCTACAATGAGCAGTTCTTC

V gene: TRBV18
clone size: .
D gene: .
J gene: TRBJ1-2
CDR3 protein: CASSPKEGAVGGYTF
CDR3 DNA: TGTGCCAGCTCACCAAAGGAGGGTGCGGTCGGAGGCTACACCTTC

V gene: TRBV6-5
clone size: .
D gene: .
J gene: TRBJ2-5
CDR3 protein: CASSRQPQSGTQYF
CDR3 DNA: TGTGCCAGCAGCCGACAACCCCAGAGTGGGACCCAGTACTTC

V gene: TRBV7-3
clone size: .
D gene: .
J gene: TRBJ2-1
CDR3 protein: CASSLKSTAPGEQFF
CDR3 DNA: TGTGCCAGCAGCTTAAAGTCTACCGCGCCGGGGGAGCAGTTCTTC

V gene: TRBV27
clone size: .
D gene: .
J gene: TRBJ1-2
CDR3 protein: CASWPEGGGHDYGYTF
CDR3 DNA: TGTGCCAGCTGGCCCGAAGGGGGGGGGCACGACTATGGCTACACCTTC

V gene: TRBV23-1
clone size: .
D gene: .
J gene: TRBJ2-4
CDR3 protein: CASSQSGLSIQYF
CDR3 DNA: TGCGCCAGCAGTCAATCGGGCTTGAGCATTCAGTACTTC

V gene: TRBV10-2
clone size: .
D gene: .
J gene: TRBJ2-5
CDR3 protein: CASSEVGKQETQYF
CDR3 DNA: TGCGCCAGCAGTGAAGTGGGCAAACAAGAGACCCAGTACTTC

V gene: TRBV24-1
clone size: .
D gene: .
J gene: TRBJ1-1
CDR3 protein: CATSDAGLTNTEAFF
CDR3 DNA: TGTGCCACCAGTGATGCGGGGCTGACGAACACTGAAGCTTTCTTT

V gene: TRBV5-1
clone size: once
D gene: .
J gene: TRBJ1-4
CDR3 protein: CASSLWELGEKLFF
CDR3 DNA: TGCGCCAGCAGCTTGTGGGAACTTGGTGAAAAACTGTTTTTT

V gene: TRBV19
clone size: .
D gene: TRBD2
J gene: TRBJ2-5
CDR3 protein: CASSNPPGTSGMVSQETQYF
CDR3 DNA: TGTGCCAGTAGCAACCCTCCCGGGACTAGCGGGATGGTGAGCCAAGAGACCCAGTACTTC

V gene: TRBV11-3
clone size: .
D gene: .
J gene: TRBJ2-5
CDR3 protein: CASSPPGSQETQYF
CDR3 DNA: TGTGCCAGCAGCCCCCCCGGCAGCCAAGAGACCCAGTACTTC

V gene: TRBV6-1
clone size: few
D gene: .
J gene: TRBJ2-7
CDR3 protein: CASSEGPEHEQYF
CDR3 DNA: TGTGCCAGCAGTGAAGGGCCGGAACACGAGCAGTACTTC

V gene: TRBV4-3
clone size: .
D gene: TRBD2
J gene: TRBJ2-2
CDR3 protein: CASSQETGTSGRNTGELFF
CDR3 DNA: TGCGCCAGCAGCCAAGAAACTGGGACTAGCGGGAGAAACACCGGGGAGCTGTTTTTT

V gene: TRBV6-2/TRBV6-3
clone size: .
D gene: .
J gene: TRBJ2-7
CDR3 protein: CASSYGLYEQYF
CDR3 DNA: TGTGCCAGCAGTTACGGGCTCTACGAGCAGTACTTC

V gene: TRBV9
clone size: .
D gene: .
J gene: TRBJ1-2
CDR3 protein: CASSAGRRNYGYTF
CDR3 DNA: TGTGCCAGCAGCGCTGGACGGAGAAACTATGGCTACACCTTC

V gene: TRBV11-2
clone size: .
D gene: .
J gene: TRBJ2-1
CDR3 protein: CASSLDRNNEQFF
CDR3 DNA: TGTGCCAGCAGCTTAGATCGGAACAATGAGCAGTTCTTC

V gene: TRBV2
clone size: .
D gene: TRBD1
J gene: TRBJ2-7
CDR3 protein: CAIRARDRGTYEQYF
CDR3 DNA: TGTGCCATCAGAGCACGGGACAGGGGAACCTACGAGCAGTACTTC

V gene: TRBV27
clone size: few
D gene: TRBD2
J gene: TRBJ2-1
CDR3 protein: CASSFGRGRDNEQFF
CDR3 DNA: TGTGCCAGCAGTTTTGGGAGGGGAAGGGACAATGAGCAGTTCTTC

V gene: TRBV11-2
clone size: .
D gene: .
J gene: TRBJ1-2
CDR3 protein: CASSLDYYGYTF
CDR3 DNA: TGTGCCAGCAGCTTAGACTACTATGGCTACACCTTC

V gene: TRBV7-8
clone size: once
D gene: .
J gene: TRBJ1-5
CDR3 protein: CASSPLGRNSNQPQHF
CDR3 DNA: TGTGCCAGCAGCCCGCTTGGGAGGAATAGCAATCAGCCCCAGCATTTT

V gene: TRBV9
clone size: .
D gene: .
J gene: TRBJ1-2
CDR3 protein: CASSVESLPFYGYTF
CDR3 DNA: TGTGCCAGCAGCGTAGAATCGTTACCCTTCTATGGCTACACCTTC

V gene: TRBV6-5
clone size: few
D gene: .
J gene: TRBJ2-2
CDR3 protein: CASSYLSLPNTGELFF
CDR3 DNA: TGTGCCAGCAGTTATCTAAGTCTCCCGAACACCGGGGAGCTGTTTTTT

V gene: TRBV6-6
clone size: once
D gene: TRBD2
J gene: TRBJ2-7
CDR3 protein: CASSSDGLAGGYEQYF
CDR3 DNA: TGTGCCAGCAGTTCAGACGGACTAGCGGGAGGTTACGAGCAGTACTTC

V gene: TRBV6-2/TRBV6-3
clone size: .
D gene: TRBD1
J gene: TRBJ1-5
CDR3 protein: CASSSGWDRGSWQPQHF
CDR3 DNA: TGTGCCAGCAGTTCGGGATGGGACAGGGGGTCGTGGCAGCCCCAGCATTTT

V gene: TRBV14
clone size: once
D gene: .
J gene: TRBJ1-4
CDR3 protein: CASSQVTGLGEKLFF
CDR3 DNA: TGTGCCAGCAGCCAAGTTACGGGGCTAGGGGAAAAACTGTTTTTT

V gene: TRBV5-1
clone size: .
D gene: .
J gene: TRBJ1-5
CDR3 protein: CASSLGAGNSEPQHF
CDR3 DNA: TGCGCCAGCAGCTTAGGGGCAGGGAATTCGGAGCCCCAGCATTTT

V gene: TRBV7-8
clone size: .
D gene: .
J gene: TRBJ2-5
CDR3 protein: CASSSTGYLYETQYF
CDR3 DNA: TGTGCCAGCAGCTCAACGGGGTATCTTTACGAGACCCAGTACTTC

V gene: TRBV12-3/TRBV12-4
clone size: .
D gene: .
J gene: TRBJ2-5
CDR3 protein: CASARGDVETQYF
CDR3 DNA: TGTGCCAGCGCGAGGGGGGATGTGGAGACCCAGTACTTC

V gene: TRBV5-6
clone size: .
D gene: .
J gene: TRBJ1-2
CDR3 protein: CASSGRYGYTF
CDR3 DNA: TGTGCCAGCAGCGGGCGCTATGGCTACACCTTC

V gene: TRBV18
clone size: .
D gene: TRBD2
J gene: TRBJ2-7
CDR3 protein: CASSPGTSPYEQYF
CDR3 DNA: TGTGCCAGCTCACCCGGGACTAGTCCCTACGAGCAGTACTTC

V gene: TRBV7-9
clone size: .
D gene: TRBD2
J gene: TRBJ2-3
CDR3 protein: CASSWTSGRAEVDTQYF
CDR3 DNA: TGTGCCAGCAGCTGGACTAGCGGGAGGGCCGAGGTAGATACGCAGTATTTT

V gene: TRBV6-4
clone size: .
D gene: .
J gene: TRBJ1-1
CDR3 protein: CASRTQPGSIEAFF
CDR3 DNA: TGTGCCAGCAGGACTCAGCCCGGGAGTATTGAAGCTTTCTTT

V gene: TRBV6-2/TRBV6-3
clone size: .
D gene: .
J gene: TRBJ2-1
CDR3 protein: CASSYGQVNEQFF
CDR3 DNA: TGTGCCAGCAGTTACGGGCAGGTCAATGAGCAGTTCTTC

V gene: TRBV18
clone size: .
D gene: .
J gene: TRBJ2-7
CDR3 protein: CASSPDWGRNEQYF
CDR3 DNA: TGTGCCAGCTCACCAGACTGGGGACGAAACGAGCAGTACTTC

V gene: TRBV3-1/TRBV3-2
clone size: .
D gene: .
J gene: TRBJ1-2
CDR3 protein: CASSQVSYGYTF
CDR3 DNA: TGTGCCAGCAGCCAAGTCAGCTATGGCTACACCTTC

V gene: TRBV14
clone size: .
D gene: TRBD1
J gene: TRBJ1-5
CDR3 protein: CASSRTGGNQPQHF
CDR3 DNA: TGTGCCAGCAGCAGGACAGGGGGCAATCAGCCCCAGCATTTT

V gene: TRBV10-3
clone size: .
D gene: TRBD2
J gene: TRBJ2-2
CDR3 protein: CAISETSSGRGTGELFF
CDR3 DNA: TGTGCCATCAGTGAGACGTCTAGCGGGAGGGGAACCGGGGAGCTGTTTTTT

V gene: TRBV10-3
clone size: .
D gene: TRBD1
J gene: TRBJ2-2
CDR3 protein: CAISEGDRFSGELFF
CDR3 DNA: TGTGCCATCAGTGAAGGGGACAGGTTCTCCGGGGAGCTGTTTTTT

V gene: TRBV13
clone size: .
D gene: .
J gene: TRBJ2-3
CDR3 protein: CASSSLAGTDTQYF
CDR3 DNA: TGTGCCAGCAGCTCGTTAGCGGGCACAGATACGCAGTATTTT

V gene: TRBV12-3/TRBV12-4
clone size: .
D gene: .
J gene: TRBJ1-1
CDR3 protein: CASSYGANTEAFF
CDR3 DNA: TGTGCCAGCAGTTATGGGGCGAATACTGAAGCTTTCTTT

V gene: TRBV11-2
clone size: .
D gene: .
J gene: TRBJ1-1
CDR3 protein: CASSLQEQGEAFF
CDR3 DNA: TGTGCCAGCAGCCTACAGGAACAGGGTGAAGCTTTCTTT

V gene: TRBV7-9
clone size: .
D gene: .
J gene: TRBJ1-2
CDR3 protein: CASSRNSYGYTF
CDR3 DNA: TGTGCCAGCAGCCGTAACAGCTATGGCTACACCTTC